These 7 T cell receptor beta chains were sequenced from one sample in a study of control samples from healthy donors and cancer patients. TCRdb keeps only in-frame clones here, not all; method: immunoSEQ multiplex PCR. The data hold around 90,000 clones, with about 89% observed a single time. The sequenced sample consisted of blood. The receptors come from a man aged 25 to 40 in good health.

The chain links TRBV6-6 to TRBJ2-3, with D perhaps TRBD2 (6 bases). Per the germline V gene, CDR1 is MNHNY and CDR2 is SVGAGI (reference sequence). Trimming cost V 7 bases and J 2 bases, with 13 bases left between them. There are 14 residues in the CDR3. The CDR3 here is CASKAGLITDTQYF. The CDR3 bases are TGTGCCAGCAAGGCGGGACTCATCACAGATACGCAGTATTTT.

This clone appeared once. The V call is TRBV18, the J call TRBJ2-1, with D perhaps matching TRBD1 (6 bases). Germline values: CDR1 KGHSH, CDR2 LQKENI. CDR3 length equals 13 residues. V was pared by 6 bases and J by 5 bases, with 11 bases between. CDR3 coding DNA: TGTGCCAGCTCGCCCCAGGGGAACAATGAGCAGTTCTTC. It specifies CASSPQGNNEQFF. The full variable domain, with the rest looked up from reference TRBV18 and TRBJ2-1, is NAGVMQNPRHLVRRRGQEARLRCSPMKGHSHVYWYRQLPEEGLKFMVYLQKENIIDESGMPKERFSAEFPKEGPSILRIQQVVRGDSAAYFCASSPQGNNEQFFGPGTRLTVL.

This clone was picked up a small number of times. This chain joins TRBV18 and TRBJ2-1; 9 bases match TRBD2. The ends lost 3 bases at V and 10 bases at J; junction bases unmatched: 7. The germline CDR1 and CDR2 sequences are KGHSH and LQKENI. The CDR3 contains 14 residues. The CDR3 reads CASSPSGGRGEQFF. For the CDR3, the DNA is TGTGCCAGCTCACCTAGCGGGGGCCGGGGGGAGCAGTTCTTC.

The V gene is TRBV24-1, the J gene TRBJ2-2; no firm D call. This CDR3 spans 11 amino acids. Germline V CDR1 and CDR2: KGHDR, SFDVKD. Trimming cost V 5 bases and J 7 bases, with 4 bases left between them. CDR3 bases: TGTGCCACCAGTGTAGACGGGGAGCTGTTTTTT. Its protein product is CATSVDGELFF.

This clone was detected a few times. J is TRBJ1-2 and V is TRBV7-6, with a tentative D call TRBD1 (6 bases). Germline V gives CDR1 SGHVS, CDR2 FNYEAQ. The CDR3 runs to 13 residues. Trimming removed 5 bases at V and 3 bases at J, with 10 bases between. The CDR3, as DNA: TGTGCCAGCAGCCAAACAGGGTACTATGGCTACACCTTC. Residues: CASSQTGYYGYTF.

Concerning this clone: The identical CDR3 is also encoded by other nucleotide sequences in the sample. The chain joins TRBV5-1 to TRBJ1-6; the D is unclear. V was cut by 0 bases and J by 0 bases, with 13 bases left in between. Germline CDR1 is SGHRS and CDR2 is YFSETQ. CDR3 size: 18 residues. CDR3 amino acids: CASSLEGVQSSYNSPLHF. The CDR3 DNA follows: TGCGCCAGCAGCTTGGAAGGAGTTCAGAGCTCCTATAATTCACCCCTCCACTTT.

The chain couples TRBV7-5 to TRBJ2-1. TRBV7-5 is termed a pseudogene. The CDR3 covers 13 residues. The CDR3 DNA follows: TGTGCCAGAAGCCCCCAACCGGCCGTTGAGCAGTTCTTC. Its protein product is CARSPQPAVEQFF.